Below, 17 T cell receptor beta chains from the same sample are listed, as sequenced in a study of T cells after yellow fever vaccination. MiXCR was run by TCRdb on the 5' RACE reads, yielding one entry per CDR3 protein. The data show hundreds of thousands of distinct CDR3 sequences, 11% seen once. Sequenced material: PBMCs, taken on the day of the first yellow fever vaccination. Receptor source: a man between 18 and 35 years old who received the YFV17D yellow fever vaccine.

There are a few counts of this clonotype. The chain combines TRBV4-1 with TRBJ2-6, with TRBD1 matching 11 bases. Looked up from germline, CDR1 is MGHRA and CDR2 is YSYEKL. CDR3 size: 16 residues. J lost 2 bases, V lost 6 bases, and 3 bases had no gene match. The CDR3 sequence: CASRGTGGTGANVLTF. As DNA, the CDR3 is TGCGCCAGCAGAGGGACAGGGGGGACTGGGGCCAACGTCCTGACTTTC.

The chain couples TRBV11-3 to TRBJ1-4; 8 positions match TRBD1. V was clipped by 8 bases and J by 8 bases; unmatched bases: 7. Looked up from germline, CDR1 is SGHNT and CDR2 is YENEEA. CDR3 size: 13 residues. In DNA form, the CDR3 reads TGTGCCAGCGGAAGACAGGGGTGGGAAAAACTGTTTTTT. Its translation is CASGRQGWEKLFF.

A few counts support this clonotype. The CDR3 here is CASSRGQGAPGYTF. In DNA form, the CDR3 reads TGTGCCAGCAGTCGAGGACAGGGGGCGCCTGGCTACACCTTC. V is TRBV6-1 and J is TRBJ1-2, with 11 nucleotides matching TRBD1. The V gene end was trimmed by 5 bases and the J gene end by 7 bases; junction bases not matched to a gene: 6. CDR1 is MNHNS and CDR2 is SASEGT in the germline V gene. The CDR3 is 14 amino acids.

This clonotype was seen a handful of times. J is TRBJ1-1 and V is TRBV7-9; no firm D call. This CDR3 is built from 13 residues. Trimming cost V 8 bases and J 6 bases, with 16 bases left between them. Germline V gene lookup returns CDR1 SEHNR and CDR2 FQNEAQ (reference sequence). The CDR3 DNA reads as TGTGCCAGCGCGGAGCGCCAACTCGCTGAAGCTTTCTTT. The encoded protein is CASAERQLAEAFF.

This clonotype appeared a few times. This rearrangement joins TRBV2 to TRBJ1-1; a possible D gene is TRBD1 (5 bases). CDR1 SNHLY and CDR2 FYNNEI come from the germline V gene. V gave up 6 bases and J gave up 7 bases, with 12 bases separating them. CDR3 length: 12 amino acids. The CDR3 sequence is CASRRDSDEAFF. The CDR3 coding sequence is TGTGCCAGCAGGCGGGACTCAGATGAAGCTTTCTTT.

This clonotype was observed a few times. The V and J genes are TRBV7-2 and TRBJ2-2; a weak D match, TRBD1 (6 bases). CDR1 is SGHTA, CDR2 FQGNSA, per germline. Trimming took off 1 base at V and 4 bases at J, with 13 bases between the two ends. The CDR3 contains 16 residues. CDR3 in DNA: TGTGCCAGCAGCTTAGAACGGGACACCGTCACCGGGGAGCTGTTTTTT. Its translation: CASSLERDTVTGELFF.

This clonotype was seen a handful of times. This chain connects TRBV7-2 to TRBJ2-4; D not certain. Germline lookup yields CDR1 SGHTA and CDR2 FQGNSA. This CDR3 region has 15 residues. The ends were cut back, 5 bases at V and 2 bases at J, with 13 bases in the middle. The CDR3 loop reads CASSLGVVTKNIQYF. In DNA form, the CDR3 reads TGTGCCAGCAGCCTCGGCGTAGTTACCAAAAACATTCAGTACTTC.

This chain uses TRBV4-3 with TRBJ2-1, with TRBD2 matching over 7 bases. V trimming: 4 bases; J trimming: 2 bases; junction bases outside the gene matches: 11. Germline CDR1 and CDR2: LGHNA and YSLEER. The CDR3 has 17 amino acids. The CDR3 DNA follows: TGCGCCAGCAGCCGACAACCGAGCAGCGGGGCCTACAATGAGCAGTTCTTC. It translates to CASSRQPSSGAYNEQFF.

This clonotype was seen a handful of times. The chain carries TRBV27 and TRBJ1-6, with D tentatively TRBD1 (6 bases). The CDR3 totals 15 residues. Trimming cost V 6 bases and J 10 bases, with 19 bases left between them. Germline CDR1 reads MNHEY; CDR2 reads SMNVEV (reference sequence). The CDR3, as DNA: TGTGCCAGCAGAACAGGGAGGAATGTTGACTCACCCCTCCACTTT. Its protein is CASRTGRNVDSPLHF.

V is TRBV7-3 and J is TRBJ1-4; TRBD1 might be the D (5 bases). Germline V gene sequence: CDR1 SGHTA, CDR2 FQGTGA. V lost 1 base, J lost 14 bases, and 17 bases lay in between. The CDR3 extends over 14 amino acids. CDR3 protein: CASSLKGREDGLFF. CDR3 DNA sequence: TGTGCCAGCAGCTTAAAGGGCAGGGAGGACGGGCTGTTTTTT.

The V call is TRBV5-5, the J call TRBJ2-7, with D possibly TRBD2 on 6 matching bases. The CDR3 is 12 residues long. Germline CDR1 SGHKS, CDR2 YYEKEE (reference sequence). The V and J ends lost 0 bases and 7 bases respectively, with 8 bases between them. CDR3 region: CASSLALAEQYV. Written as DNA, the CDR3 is TGTGCCAGCAGCTTGGCCCTAGCGGAGCAGTACGTC.

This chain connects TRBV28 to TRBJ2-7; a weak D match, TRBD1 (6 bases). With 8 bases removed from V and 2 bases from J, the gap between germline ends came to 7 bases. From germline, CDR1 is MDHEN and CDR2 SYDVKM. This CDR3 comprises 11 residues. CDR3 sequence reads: CASGQTYEQYV. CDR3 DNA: TGTGCCAGCGGACAGACCTACGAGCAGTACGTC.

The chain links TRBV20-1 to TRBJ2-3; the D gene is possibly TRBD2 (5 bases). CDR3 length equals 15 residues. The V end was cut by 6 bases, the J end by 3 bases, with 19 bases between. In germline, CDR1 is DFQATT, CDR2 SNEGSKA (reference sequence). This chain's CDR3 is CSAPGRDLGTDTQYF. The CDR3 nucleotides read TGCAGTGCGCCGGGCCGGGATCTGGGTACAGATACGCAGTATTTT.

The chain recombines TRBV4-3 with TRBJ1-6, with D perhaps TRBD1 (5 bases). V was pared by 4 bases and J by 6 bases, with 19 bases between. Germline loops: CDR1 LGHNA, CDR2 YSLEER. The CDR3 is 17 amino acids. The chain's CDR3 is CASSLEAAGQGNSPLHF. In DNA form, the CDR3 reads TGCGCCAGCAGCCTAGAAGCTGCGGGCCAGGGTAATTCACCCCTCCACTTT.

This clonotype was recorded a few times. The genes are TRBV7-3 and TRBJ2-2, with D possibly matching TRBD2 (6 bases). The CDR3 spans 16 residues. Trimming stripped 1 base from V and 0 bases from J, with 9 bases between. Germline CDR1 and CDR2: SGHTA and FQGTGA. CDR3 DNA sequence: TGTGCCAGCAGCTTAAATGGAGGGGCGAACACCGGGGAGCTGTTTTTT. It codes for CASSLNGGANTGELFF.

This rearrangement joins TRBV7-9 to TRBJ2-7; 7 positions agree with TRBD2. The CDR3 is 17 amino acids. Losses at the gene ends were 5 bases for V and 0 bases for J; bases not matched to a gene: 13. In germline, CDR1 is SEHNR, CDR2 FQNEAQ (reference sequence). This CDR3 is CASSRGGIAVSSYEQYF. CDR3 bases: TGTGCCAGCAGCCGGGGAGGGATAGCGGTAAGCTCCTACGAGCAGTACTTC. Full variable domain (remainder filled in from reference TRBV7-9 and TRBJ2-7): DTGVSQNPRHKITKRGQNVTFRCDPISEHNRLYWYRQTLGQGPEFLTYFQNEAQLEKSRLLSDRFSAERPKGSFSTLEIQRTEQGDSAMYLCASSRGGIAVSSYEQYFGPGTRLTVT.

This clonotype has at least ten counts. CDR3 DNA: TGCGCCAGCAGCTTGGTACAGGGACGGGGACAAGAGACCCAGTACTTC. Amino acids: CASSLVQGRGQETQYF. The chain employs TRBV5-1 and TRBJ2-5; weak D call: TRBD1 (6 bases). V gave up 0 bases and J gave up 2 bases, with 14 bases separating them. Germline CDR1 is SGHRS and CDR2 is YFSETQ. This CDR3 has 16 amino acids.